This T cell receptor beta chain was identified in a study of regulatory T cells in long-lasting Graves disease. General study points: TRBV28, TRBJ1-2 and TRBJ2-5 emerged as the favored segments in persistent disease.

The CDR3 is 17 amino acids. Losses at the gene ends were 4 bases for V and 8 bases for J; bases not matched to a gene: 13. Germline loops: CDR1 MNHEY, CDR2 SVGAGI. Regarding time point: newly diagnosed GD, antithyroid drugs for less than 3 months. There was RNA extracted from PBMCs, and the TCR library was made from it. iRepertoire HTBI primers and Arm-PCR of CDR3 regions built TCR beta libraries. Original processing methods: Gene usage covered over 55 TRBV and roughly 13 TRBJ segments. TCRdb recomputed calls from the multiplex PCR reads with MiXCR, one row per CDR3 protein. None of the V and J calls come from the authors' own analysis; TCRdb made them. The sample contains 380,000 or so distinct CDR3 sequences, about 17% of which appear only once. Concerning this clonotype: Its target is not known.

This same sample was also part of a study on T cells in Graves' hyperthyroidism and ophthalmopathy. That report adds: Blood also carried most thyroid clonotypes expanded above 0.001.

V gene TRBV6-5 combines with J gene TRBJ2-1; 11 nucleotides align to TRBD2. The sequence was obtained from a woman aged 18-35 years with Graves disease. The sample here was peripheral blood mononuclear cells (PBMCs), taken at new diagnosis, from a patient treated with antithyroid drugs. CDR3 in amino acids: CASSLTLAGVVVDEQFF. Written as DNA, the CDR3 is TGTGCCAGCAGTTTAACACTAGCGGGAGTAGTAGTGGATGAGCAGTTCTTC.